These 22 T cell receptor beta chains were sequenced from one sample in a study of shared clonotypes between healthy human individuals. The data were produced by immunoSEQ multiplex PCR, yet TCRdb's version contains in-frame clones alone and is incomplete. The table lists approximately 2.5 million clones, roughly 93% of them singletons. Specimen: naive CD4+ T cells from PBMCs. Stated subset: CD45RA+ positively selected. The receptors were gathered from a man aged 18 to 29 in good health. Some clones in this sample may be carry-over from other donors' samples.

Here the CDR3 DNA reads TGTGCCAGCAGCTTCTTCATAGCGGGAGGGCCGGATGAGCAGTTCTTC. It encodes CASSFFIAGGPDEQFF. The chain is built from TRBV7-9 and TRBJ2-1; 11 bases match TRBD2. V trimming: 3 bases; J trimming: 8 bases; junction bases outside the gene matches: 9. Germline values: CDR1 SEHNR, CDR2 FQNEAQ (reference sequence). The CDR3 runs 16 residues.

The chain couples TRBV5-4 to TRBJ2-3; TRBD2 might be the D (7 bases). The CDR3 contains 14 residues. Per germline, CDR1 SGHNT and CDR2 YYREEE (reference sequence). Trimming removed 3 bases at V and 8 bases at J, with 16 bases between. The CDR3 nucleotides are TGTGCCAGCAGCTCGGAACAGGGAGGGGGTACGCAGTATTTT. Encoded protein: CASSSEQGGGTQYF.

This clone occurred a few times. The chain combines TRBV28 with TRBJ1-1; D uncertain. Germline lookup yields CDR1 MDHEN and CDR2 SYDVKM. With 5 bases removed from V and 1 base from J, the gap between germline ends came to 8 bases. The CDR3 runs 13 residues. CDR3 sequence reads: CASSGQANTEAFF. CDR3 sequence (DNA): TGTGCCAGCAGTGGTCAGGCGAACACTGAAGCTTTCTTT.

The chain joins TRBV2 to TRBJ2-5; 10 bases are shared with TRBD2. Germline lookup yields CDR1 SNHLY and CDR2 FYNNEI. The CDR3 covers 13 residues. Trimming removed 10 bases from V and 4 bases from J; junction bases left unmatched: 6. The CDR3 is CAKAGGRRETQYF. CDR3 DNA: TGTGCCAAAGCGGGGGGGAGGCGAGAGACCCAGTACTTC.

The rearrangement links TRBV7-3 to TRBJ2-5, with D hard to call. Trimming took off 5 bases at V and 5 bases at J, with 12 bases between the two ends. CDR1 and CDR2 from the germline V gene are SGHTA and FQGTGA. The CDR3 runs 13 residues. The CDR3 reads CASSPDPGETQYF. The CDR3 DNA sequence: TGTGCCAGCAGCCCCGACCCCGGGGAGACCCAGTACTTC.

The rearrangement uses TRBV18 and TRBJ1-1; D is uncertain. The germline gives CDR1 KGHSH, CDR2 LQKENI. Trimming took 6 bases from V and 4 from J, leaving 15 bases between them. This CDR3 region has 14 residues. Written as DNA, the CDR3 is TGTGCCAGCTCTCCTTTGGAGCCGCGCACTGAAGCTTTCTTT. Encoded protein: CASSPLEPRTEAFF.

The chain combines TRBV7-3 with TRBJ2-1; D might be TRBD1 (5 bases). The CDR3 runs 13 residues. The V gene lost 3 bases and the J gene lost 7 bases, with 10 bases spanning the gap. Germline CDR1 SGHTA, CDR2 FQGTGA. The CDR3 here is CASSFTRANEQFF. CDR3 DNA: TGTGCCAGCAGCTTCACCAGGGCAAATGAGCAGTTCTTC.

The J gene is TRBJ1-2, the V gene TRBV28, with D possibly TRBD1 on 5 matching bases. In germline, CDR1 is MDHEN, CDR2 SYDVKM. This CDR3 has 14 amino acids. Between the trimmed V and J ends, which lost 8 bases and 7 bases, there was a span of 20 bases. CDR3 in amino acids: CASLGDSRGSGYTF. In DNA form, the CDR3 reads TGTGCCAGCCTCGGGGATTCAAGGGGCTCTGGCTACACCTTC.

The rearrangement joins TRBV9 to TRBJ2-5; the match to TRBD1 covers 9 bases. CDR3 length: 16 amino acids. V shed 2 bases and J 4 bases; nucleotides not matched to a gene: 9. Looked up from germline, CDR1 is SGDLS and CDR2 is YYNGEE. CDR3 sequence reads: CASSVTTGGRRETQYF. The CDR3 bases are TGTGCCAGCAGCGTTACGACAGGGGGTCGTAGAGAGACCCAGTACTTC.

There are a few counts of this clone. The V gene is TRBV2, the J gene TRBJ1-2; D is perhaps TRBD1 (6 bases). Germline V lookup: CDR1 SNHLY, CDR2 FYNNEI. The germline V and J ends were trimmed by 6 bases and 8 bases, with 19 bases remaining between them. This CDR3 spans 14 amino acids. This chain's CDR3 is CASREYEQGEGYTF. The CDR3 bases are TGTGCCAGCAGGGAATACGAACAGGGCGAAGGCTACACCTTC.

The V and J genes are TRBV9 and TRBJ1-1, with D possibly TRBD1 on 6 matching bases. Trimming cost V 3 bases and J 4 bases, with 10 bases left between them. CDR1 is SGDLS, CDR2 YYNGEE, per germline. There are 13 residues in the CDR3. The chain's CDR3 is CASSADRITEAFF. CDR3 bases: TGTGCCAGCAGCGCAGACAGGATCACTGAAGCTTTCTTT.

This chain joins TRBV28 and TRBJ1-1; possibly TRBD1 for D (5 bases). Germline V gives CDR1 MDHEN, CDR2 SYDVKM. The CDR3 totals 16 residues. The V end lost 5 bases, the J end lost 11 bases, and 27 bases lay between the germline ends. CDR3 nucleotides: TGTGCCAGCAGTCTCAACCCCCGTGGGGCCGGGGCTGTGGCTTTCTTT. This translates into CASSLNPRGAGAVAFF.

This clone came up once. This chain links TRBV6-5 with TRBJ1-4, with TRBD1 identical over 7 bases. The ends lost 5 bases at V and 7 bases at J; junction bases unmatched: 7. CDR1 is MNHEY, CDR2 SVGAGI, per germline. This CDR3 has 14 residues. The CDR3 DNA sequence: TGTGCCAGCAGTGCACAGGGGTGGAGTGAAAAACTGTTTTTT. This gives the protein CASSAQGWSEKLFF.

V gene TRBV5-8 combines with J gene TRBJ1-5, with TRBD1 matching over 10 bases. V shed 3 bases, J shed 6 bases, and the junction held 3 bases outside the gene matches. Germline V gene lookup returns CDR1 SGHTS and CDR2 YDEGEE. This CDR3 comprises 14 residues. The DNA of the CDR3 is TGTGCCAGCAGCTCGGGGACAGGGGTTCAGCCCCAGCATTTT. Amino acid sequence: CASSSGTGVQPQHF.

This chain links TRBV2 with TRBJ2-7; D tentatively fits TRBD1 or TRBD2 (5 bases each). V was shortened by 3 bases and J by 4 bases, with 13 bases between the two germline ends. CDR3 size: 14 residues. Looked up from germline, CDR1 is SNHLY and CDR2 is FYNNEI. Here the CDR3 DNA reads TGTGCCAGCAGTGAGAACGGGGCTCGGTACGAGCAGTACTTC. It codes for CASSENGARYEQYF.

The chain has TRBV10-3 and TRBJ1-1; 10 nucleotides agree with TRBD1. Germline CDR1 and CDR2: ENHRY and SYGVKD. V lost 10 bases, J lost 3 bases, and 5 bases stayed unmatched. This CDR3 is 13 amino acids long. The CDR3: CATRGTGDTEAFF. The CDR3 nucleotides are TGTGCCACCAGGGGGACAGGGGACACTGAAGCTTTCTTT.

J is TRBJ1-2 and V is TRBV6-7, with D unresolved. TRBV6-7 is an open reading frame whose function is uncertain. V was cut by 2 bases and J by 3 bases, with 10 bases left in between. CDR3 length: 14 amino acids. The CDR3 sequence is CASSYRVVYYGYTF. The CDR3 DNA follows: TGTGCCAGCAGTTACAGGGTTGTGTACTATGGCTACACCTTC.

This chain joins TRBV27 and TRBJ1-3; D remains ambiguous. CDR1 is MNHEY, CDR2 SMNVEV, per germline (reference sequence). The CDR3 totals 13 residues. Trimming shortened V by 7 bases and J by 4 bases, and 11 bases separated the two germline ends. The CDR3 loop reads CASTSGEGNTIYF. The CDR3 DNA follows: TGTGCCAGCACCTCCGGGGAGGGAAACACCATATATTTT.

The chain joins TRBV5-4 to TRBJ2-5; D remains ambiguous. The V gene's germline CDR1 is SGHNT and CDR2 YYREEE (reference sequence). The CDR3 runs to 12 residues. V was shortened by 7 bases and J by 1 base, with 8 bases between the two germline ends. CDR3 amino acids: CASGQSQETQYF. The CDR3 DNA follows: TGTGCCAGCGGGCAGAGCCAAGAGACCCAGTACTTC.

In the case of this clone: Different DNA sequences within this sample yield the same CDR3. CDR3 in DNA: TGCAGTGCTAGACTCGTGGGCGAGCAGTACTTC. Translated: CSARLVGEQYF. The chain couples TRBV20-1 to TRBJ2-7; D remains ambiguous. This CDR3 has 11 residues. CDR1 is DFQATT and CDR2 is SNEGSKA in the germline V gene (reference sequence). Trimming cost V 2 bases and J 6 bases, with 8 bases left between them.

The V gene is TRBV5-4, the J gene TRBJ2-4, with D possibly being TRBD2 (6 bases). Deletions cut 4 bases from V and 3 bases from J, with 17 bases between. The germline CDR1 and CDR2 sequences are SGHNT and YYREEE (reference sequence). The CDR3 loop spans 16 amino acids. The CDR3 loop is CASSPGHPGGKNIQYF. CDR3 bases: TGTGCCAGCAGCCCGGGCCACCCCGGGGGCAAAAACATTCAGTACTTC.

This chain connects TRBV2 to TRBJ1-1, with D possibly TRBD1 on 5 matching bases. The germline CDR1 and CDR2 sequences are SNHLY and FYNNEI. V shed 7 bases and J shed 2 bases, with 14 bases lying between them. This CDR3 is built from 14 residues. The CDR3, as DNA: TGTGCCAGCATCTGGGGCAGAGATAACACTGAAGCTTTCTTT. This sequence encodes CASIWGRDNTEAFF.